Presented here are 26 T cell receptor beta chains from one specimen sequenced in a study of low-dose radiotherapy and immunotherapy resistance in tumors. TRAV- and TRBV-specific primers were used for first-strand cDNA, which covered alpha and beta chains. The PCR that amplified TCRs ran for 15 to 25 cycles, relying on a constant-region primer and a V-primer adapter. TCRdb processed the reads anew with MiXCR; each CDR3 protein has one entry. The sample records about 60,000 distinct CDR3 sequences, about 23% being singletons. The sample's time point: after trial treatment. Treatment denoted: LDRT plus nivolumab, ipilimumab, low-dose cyclophosphamide and aspirin (RACIN trial). The sample in question was PBMCs, obtained after low-dose radiotherapy plus immunotherapy. The source of these receptors is a male donor with prostate cancer.

The chain employs TRBV29-1 and TRBJ2-1; 10 bases line up with TRBD1. Trimming at V came to 6 bases and at J to 5 bases, leaving 10 bases not matched to a gene. In germline, CDR1 is SQVTM, CDR2 ANQGSEA. The CDR3 loop spans 15 amino acids. CDR3 region: CSVGDRGRTDNEQFF. CDR3 in DNA: TGCAGCGTGGGAGACAGGGGGCGTACTGACAATGAGCAGTTCTTC.

This clonotype was counted ten times or more. The V gene is TRBV28, the J gene TRBJ2-1; TRBD2 is a possible D gene (5 bases). The CDR3 is 15 residues long. The V end lost 5 bases, the J end lost 7 bases, and 18 bases lay between the germline ends. Looked up from germline, CDR1 is MDHEN and CDR2 is SYDVKM. CDR3 nucleotide sequence: TGTGCCAGCAGTGGGAGCAGCCCTTCTCGGAATGAGCAGTTCTTC. It translates to CASSGSSPSRNEQFF.

This clonotype was seen repeatedly, ten times or more. This chain uses TRBV3-1 with TRBJ2-7; possible D gene TRBD1, 6 bases. This CDR3 region has 15 residues. V was pared by 1 base and J by 1 base, with 11 bases between. Germline values: CDR1 LGHDT, CDR2 YNNKEL (reference sequence). CDR3 DNA: TGTGCCAGCAGCCAAGCCTGGGGGCCTTCCTACGAGCAGTACTTC. Translating gives CASSQAWGPSYEQYF.

This clonotype was seen ten or more times. The CDR3 loop reads CASSQGQHTEAFF. As DNA, the CDR3 is TGTGCCAGCAGCCAAGGACAGCACACTGAAGCTTTCTTT. The genes are TRBV4-2 and TRBJ1-1, with D tentatively TRBD1 (5 bases). V was trimmed by 1 base and J by 3 bases, leaving 6 bases between them. Germline V CDR1 and CDR2: LGHNA, YNFKEQ. This CDR3 has 13 amino acids.

The chain recombines TRBV11-2 with TRBJ2-7; 16 bases align to TRBD2. CDR1 is SGHAT, CDR2 FQNNGV, per germline. There are 16 residues in the CDR3. Unmatched junction bases numbered 5, after V lost 4 bases and J lost 5 bases. The chain's CDR3 is CASSSGLAGGLNEQYF. The CDR3 DNA reads as TGTGCCAGCAGCTCGGGACTAGCGGGGGGGCTAAACGAGCAGTACTTC.

V gene TRBV4-1 combines with J gene TRBJ2-2, with a weak D call TRBD2 (5 bases). Germline values: CDR1 MGHRA, CDR2 YSYEKL. The V end lost 1 base, the J end lost 6 bases, and 12 bases lay between the germline ends. This CDR3 spans 15 amino acids. CDR3 in amino acids: CASSQAWAGPGELFF. The CDR3 DNA is TGCGCCAGCAGCCAAGCCTGGGCGGGTCCCGGGGAGCTGTTTTTT.

This clonotype was counted many times. V gene TRBV5-5 combines with J gene TRBJ2-2; TRBD1 aligns across 9 bases. The germline V gene encodes CDR1 SGHKS and CDR2 YYEKEE (reference sequence). The trim removed 3 bases at V and 4 bases at J, leaving 1 base unmatched. The CDR3 totals 14 residues. The CDR3 nucleotides are TGTGCCAGCAGCTGGGGACAGGGCACCGGGGAGCTGTTTTTT. This gives the protein CASSWGQGTGELFF.

This clonotype was recorded at least ten times. V usage is TRBV6-1 and J usage is TRBJ2-2; tentative D call: TRBD2 (6 bases). CDR1 MNHNS and CDR2 SASEGT come from the germline V gene. The CDR3 consists of 18 residues. Trimming took 0 bases from V and 0 from J, leaving 14 bases between them. CDR3 sequence: CASSEARGALSNTGELFF. The CDR3 DNA is TGTGCCAGCAGTGAAGCTCGCGGGGCGCTTTCGAACACCGGGGAGCTGTTTTTT.

This clonotype was seen at least ten times. V usage is TRBV20-1 and J usage is TRBJ2-3; perhaps TRBD1 as D (7 bases). There are 19 residues in the CDR3. Per the germline V gene, CDR1 is DFQATT and CDR2 is SNEGSKA (reference sequence). Deletions cut 6 bases from V and 3 bases from J, with 31 bases between. In DNA form, the CDR3 reads TGCAGTGCGTCCACTGTACAGGGGCTGAACGGGGGCAGTACAGATACGCAGTATTTT. Residues: CSASTVQGLNGGSTDTQYF.

With respect to this clonotype: A far larger clone is just one base off, so this is likely a read error. V and J are TRBV5-8 and TRBJ1-6; tentatively, D is TRBD1 (6 bases). The CDR3 loop spans 14 amino acids. Germline V gives CDR1 SGHTS, CDR2 YDEGEE. The CDR3 protein is CASSLQGYKSPLHF. CDR3 coding DNA: TGTGCCAGCAGCTTACAGGGTTATAAATCACCCCTCCACTTT.

Many counts were recorded for this clonotype. The V call is TRBV14, the J call TRBJ2-1; possible D gene TRBD1, 6 bases. The V and J ends lost 0 bases and 4 bases respectively, with 13 bases between them. CDR1 and CDR2 (germline): SGHDN, FVKESK. This CDR3 contains 16 residues. For the CDR3, the DNA is TGTGCCAGCAGCCAAGAGGTGGACAGCACGTACAATGAGCAGTTCTTC. It is translated as CASSQEVDSTYNEQFF.

This clonotype was detected many times. The chain combines TRBV30 with TRBJ2-1, with D possibly being TRBD1 (5 bases). V was shortened by 7 bases and J by 10 bases, with 14 bases between the two germline ends. This CDR3 region has 11 residues. The germline V gene encodes CDR1 GTSNPN and CDR2 SVGIG (reference sequence). In DNA form, the CDR3 reads TGTGCCTTATCCCGAACAGGCGAGCAGTTCTTC. Encoded protein: CALSRTGEQFF.

The sample holds many counts of this clonotype. This chain links TRBV29-1 with TRBJ1-5, with D tentatively TRBD1 (5 bases). Germline V gene sequence: CDR1 SQVTM, CDR2 ANQGSEA. Trimming left V 1 base short and J 4 bases short, with 11 bases between. This CDR3 spans 14 amino acids. The CDR3 DNA follows: TGCAGCGTTGAAGTAGGAACAGGAAATCAGCCCCAGCATTTT. Its protein is CSVEVGTGNQPQHF.

This clonotype came up many times. The V call is TRBV5-4, the J call TRBJ2-7; D uncertain. Trimming stripped 4 bases from V and 7 bases from J, with 3 bases between. The germline gives CDR1 SGHNT, CDR2 YYREEE (reference sequence). CDR3 length: 9 residues. CDR3 DNA sequence: TGTGCCAGCAGCCCAGAGCAGTACTTC. Translation: CASSPEQYF.

This clonotype was counted ten times or more. The CDR3 here is CASKRGPGQGGYEQYF. The CDR3 DNA reads TGTGCCAGCAAAAGAGGACCGGGACAGGGGGGCTACGAGCAGTACTTC. The rearrangement links TRBV6-6 to TRBJ2-7; 11 nucleotides match TRBD1. The germline V gene encodes CDR1 MNHNY and CDR2 SVGAGI (reference sequence). CDR3 length: 16 residues. Losses at the gene ends were 7 bases for V and 3 bases for J; bases not matched to a gene: 11.

This clonotype was recorded many times. The chain combines TRBV27 with TRBJ2-2, with 8 bases matching TRBD1. Germline V gene sequence: CDR1 MNHEY, CDR2 SMNVEV (reference sequence). Germline trimming cut 7 bases from V and 4 bases from J; bases unmatched to any gene: 11. The CDR3 totals 16 residues. The CDR3 protein is CASTGADRVGTGELFF. In DNA form, the CDR3 reads TGTGCCAGCACAGGAGCGGACAGGGTCGGCACCGGGGAGCTGTTTTTT.

The table lists this clonotype with many counts. The chain carries TRBV18 and TRBJ2-6; D is unclear. Trimming shortened V by 5 bases and J by 2 bases, and 13 bases separated the two germline ends. Per germline, CDR1 KGHSH and CDR2 LQKENI. The CDR3 is 16 amino acids. The CDR3 loop reads CASSLNTWAGANVLTF. CDR3 in DNA: TGTGCCAGCTCATTAAACACGTGGGCTGGGGCCAACGTCCTGACTTTC.

This clonotype has a count of ten or more. The chain combines TRBV4-1 with TRBJ1-6; no firm D call. V lost 0 bases to trimming and J lost 8 bases, with 2 bases between them. CDR1 and CDR2 from the germline V gene are MGHRA and YSYEKL. The CDR3 sequence is 12 residues long. CDR3 coding DNA: TGCGCCAGCAGCCAAGATTATTCACCCCTCCACTTT. Its translation is CASSQDYSPLHF.

This clonotype was found a few times. This chain joins TRBV4-2 and TRBJ2-1; TRBD2 aligns across 7 bases. Germline V CDR1 and CDR2: LGHNA, YNFKEQ. J gave up 2 bases and V 4 bases, and 5 bases lay outside the gene matches. The CDR3 contains 15 residues. The CDR3 loop reads CASSPSGTAYNEQFF. Written as DNA, the CDR3 is TGTGCCAGCAGCCCTAGCGGAACTGCCTACAATGAGCAGTTCTTC.

This clonotype was seen many times. The chain joins TRBV7-2 to TRBJ1-2, with 8 bases aligning to TRBD1. V was pared by 5 bases and J by 5 bases, with 4 bases of the junction left unmatched. This CDR3 spans 13 amino acids. In germline, CDR1 is SGHTA, CDR2 FQGNSA. CDR3 nucleotide sequence: TGTGCCAGCAGCCCTCGGACAGGGTATGGCTACACCTTC. Amino acids: CASSPRTGYGYTF.

This clonotype was observed many times. The chain carries TRBV4-1 and TRBJ1-2; no definite D call. Germline lookup yields CDR1 MGHRA and CDR2 YSYEKL. The CDR3 has 16 amino acids. Trimming removed 0 bases from V and 4 bases from J, with 15 bases in between. CDR3 DNA sequence: TGCGCCAGCAGCCAAGAGTCCGGGTCCAGGACCTATGGCTACACCTTC. Residues: CASSQESGSRTYGYTF.

The sample holds many counts of this clonotype. The J gene is TRBJ1-6, the V gene TRBV29-1; 9 nucleotides line up with TRBD1. Germline V gene data show CDR1 as SQVTM and CDR2 as ANQGSEA. The J segment lost 7 bases and the V segment lost 7 bases, leaving 5 bases of the junction unmatched. The CDR3 has 13 amino acids. DNA for the CDR3: TGCAGCGCTGCGGACAGGGGCAATTCACCCCTCCACTTT. Translating gives CSAADRGNSPLHF.

On this clonotype: This likely reflects a read error, since a far larger clone is one base away. This chain uses TRBV6-2 or TRBV6-3 with TRBJ2-3; the D gene is possibly TRBD1 (6 bases). The V end was cut by 8 bases, the J end by 4 bases, with 25 bases between. The length of the CDR3 is 17 residues. Looked up from germline, CDR1 is MNHEY and CDR2 is SVGEGT. Here the CDR3 reads CASGKAFWGQPPDTQYF. The CDR3 DNA reads as TGTGCCAGCGGCAAAGCGTTCTGGGGGCAGCCCCCAGATACGCAGTATTTT.

Only a few counts were recorded for this clonotype. This chain joins TRBV24-1 and TRBJ2-3, with 8 positions matching TRBD1. Germline V gives CDR1 KGHDR, CDR2 SFDVKD. Trimming removed 4 bases from V and 3 bases from J; junction bases left unmatched: 5. This CDR3 is 15 amino acids long. The CDR3 sequence: CATSDSGGFTDTQYF. As DNA, the CDR3 is TGTGCCACCAGTGACTCAGGGGGCTTTACAGATACGCAGTATTTT.

This clonotype was seen ten or more times. The chain carries TRBV19 and TRBJ1-2, with 8 bases matching TRBD1. This CDR3 is built from 16 residues. The V and J ends lost 5 bases and 3 bases, in that order; junction bases with no gene match: 11. Looked up from germline, CDR1 is LNHDA and CDR2 is SQIVND (reference sequence). The CDR3 DNA follows: TGTGCCAGTAGTTCACCCTCGACAGGGGTTGACTATGGCTACACCTTC. Protein: CASSSPSTGVDYGYTF. The entire variable domain, with the rest obtained from reference TRBV19 and TRBJ1-2, is as follows: DGGITQSPKYLFRKEGQNVTLSCEQNLNHDAMYWYRQDPGQGLRLIYYSQIVNDFQKGDIAEGYSVSREKKESFPLTVTSAQKNPTAFYLCASSSPSTGVDYGYTFGSGTRLTVV.

This clonotype was seen ten or more times. The CDR3 DNA sequence: TGCGCCAGCAGCGCTCTAGCGGGAGAGGTCAATGAGCAGTTCTTC. This gives the protein CASSALAGEVNEQFF. The rearrangement uses TRBV5-1 and TRBJ2-1; 10 bases line up with TRBD2. The J segment lost 6 bases and the V segment lost 4 bases, leaving 7 bases of the junction unmatched. From germline, CDR1 is SGHRS and CDR2 YFSETQ. The CDR3 length is 15 residues. The variable domain in full, with the rest retrieved from reference TRBV5-1 and TRBJ2-1, is KAGVTQTPRYLIKTRGQQVTLSCSPISGHRSVSWYQQTPGQGLQFLFEYFSETQRNKGNFPGRFSGRQFSNSRSEMNVSTLELGDSALYLCASSALAGEVNEQFFGPGTRLTVL.